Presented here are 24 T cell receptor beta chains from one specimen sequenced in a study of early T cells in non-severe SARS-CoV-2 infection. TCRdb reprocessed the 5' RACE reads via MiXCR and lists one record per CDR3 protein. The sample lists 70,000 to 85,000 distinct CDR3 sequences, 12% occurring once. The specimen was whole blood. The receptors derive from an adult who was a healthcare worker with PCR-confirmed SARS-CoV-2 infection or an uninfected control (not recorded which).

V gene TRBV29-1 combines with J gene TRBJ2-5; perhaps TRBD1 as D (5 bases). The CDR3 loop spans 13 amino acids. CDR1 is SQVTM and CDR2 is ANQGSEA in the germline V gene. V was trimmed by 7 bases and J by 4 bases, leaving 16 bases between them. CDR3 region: CSAARVVPETQYF. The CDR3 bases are TGCAGCGCTGCCAGGGTCGTCCCAGAGACCCAGTACTTC.

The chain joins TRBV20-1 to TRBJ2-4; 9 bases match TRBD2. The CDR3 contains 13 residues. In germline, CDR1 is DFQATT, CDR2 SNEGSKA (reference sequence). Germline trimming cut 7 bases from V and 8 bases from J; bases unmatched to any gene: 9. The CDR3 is CSVVAGAGDIQYF. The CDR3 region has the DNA TGCAGTGTCGTAGCGGGAGCGGGTGACATTCAGTACTTC.

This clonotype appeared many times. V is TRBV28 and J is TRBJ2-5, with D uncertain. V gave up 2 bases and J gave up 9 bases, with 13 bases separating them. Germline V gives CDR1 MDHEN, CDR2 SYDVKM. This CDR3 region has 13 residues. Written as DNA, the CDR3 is TGTGCCAGCAGTTTAAGCCCTCGATGGGCCCAGTACTTC. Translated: CASSLSPRWAQYF. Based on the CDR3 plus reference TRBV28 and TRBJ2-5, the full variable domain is DVKVTQSSRYLVKRTGEKVFLECVQDMDHENMFWYRQDPGLGLRLIYFSYDVKMKEKGDIPEGYSVSREKKERFSLILESASTNQTSMYLCASSLSPRWAQYFGPGTRLLVL.

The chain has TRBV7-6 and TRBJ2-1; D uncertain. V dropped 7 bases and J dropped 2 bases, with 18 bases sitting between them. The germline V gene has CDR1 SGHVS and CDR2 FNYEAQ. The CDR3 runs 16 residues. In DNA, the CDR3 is TGTGCCAGCACCCAACGGGCAGGATCGGCCTACAATGAGCAGTTCTTC. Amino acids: CASTQRAGSAYNEQFF.

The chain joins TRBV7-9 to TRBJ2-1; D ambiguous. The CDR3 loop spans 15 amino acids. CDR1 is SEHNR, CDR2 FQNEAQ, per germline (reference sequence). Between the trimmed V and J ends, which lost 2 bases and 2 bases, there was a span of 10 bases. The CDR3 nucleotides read TGTGCCAGCAGCTTATCATGGCCCCCCTACAATGAGCAGTTCTTC. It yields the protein CASSLSWPPYNEQFF. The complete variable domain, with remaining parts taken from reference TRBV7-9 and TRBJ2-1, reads DTGVSQNPRHKITKRGQNVTFRCDPISEHNRLYWYRQTLGQGPEFLTYFQNEAQLEKSRLLSDRFSAERPKGSFSTLEIQRTEQGDSAMYLCASSLSWPPYNEQFFGPGTRLTVL.

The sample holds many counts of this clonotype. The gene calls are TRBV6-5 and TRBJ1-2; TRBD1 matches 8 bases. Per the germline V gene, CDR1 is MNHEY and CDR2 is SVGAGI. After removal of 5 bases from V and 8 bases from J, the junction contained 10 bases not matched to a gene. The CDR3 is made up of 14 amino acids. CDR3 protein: CASSTTGGAGGYTF. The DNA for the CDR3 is TGTGCCAGCAGTACCACAGGGGGAGCTGGCGGCTACACCTTC.

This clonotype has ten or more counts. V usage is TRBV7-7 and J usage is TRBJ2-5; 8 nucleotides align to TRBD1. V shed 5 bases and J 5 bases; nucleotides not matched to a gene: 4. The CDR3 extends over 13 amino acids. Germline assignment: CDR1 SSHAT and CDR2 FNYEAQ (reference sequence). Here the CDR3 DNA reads TGTGCCAGCAGCCCGGACAGGGACGAGACCCAGTACTTC. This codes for CASSPDRDETQYF.

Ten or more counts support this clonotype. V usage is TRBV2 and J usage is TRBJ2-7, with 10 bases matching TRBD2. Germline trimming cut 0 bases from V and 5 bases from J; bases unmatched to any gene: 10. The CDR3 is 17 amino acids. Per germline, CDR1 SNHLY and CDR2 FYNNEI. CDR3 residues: CASSEAEASGSFNEQYF. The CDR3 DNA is TGTGCCAGCAGTGAAGCGGAGGCTAGCGGGAGTTTCAACGAGCAGTACTTC.

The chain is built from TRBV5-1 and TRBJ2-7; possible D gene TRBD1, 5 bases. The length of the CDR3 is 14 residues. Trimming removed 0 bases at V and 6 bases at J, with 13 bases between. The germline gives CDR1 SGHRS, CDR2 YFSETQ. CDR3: CASSLEGANGEQYF. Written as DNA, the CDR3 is TGCGCCAGCAGCTTGGAAGGGGCGAACGGCGAGCAGTACTTC.

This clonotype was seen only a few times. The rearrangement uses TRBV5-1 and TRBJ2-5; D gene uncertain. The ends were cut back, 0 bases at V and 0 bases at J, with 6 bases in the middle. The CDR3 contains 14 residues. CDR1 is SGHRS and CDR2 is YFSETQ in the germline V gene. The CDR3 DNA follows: TGCGCCAGCAGCTTGGGAGTCCACCAAGAGACCCAGTACTTC. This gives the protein CASSLGVHQETQYF. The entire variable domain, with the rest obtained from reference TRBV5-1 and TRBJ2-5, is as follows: KAGVTQTPRYLIKTRGQQVTLSCSPISGHRSVSWYQQTPGQGLQFLFEYFSETQRNKGNFPGRFSGRQFSNSRSEMNVSTLELGDSALYLCASSLGVHQETQYFGPGTRLLVL.

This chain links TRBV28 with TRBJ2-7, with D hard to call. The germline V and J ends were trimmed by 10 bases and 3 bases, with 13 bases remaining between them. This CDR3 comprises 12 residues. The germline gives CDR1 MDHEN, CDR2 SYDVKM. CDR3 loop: CATQTYNYEQYF. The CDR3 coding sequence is TGTGCCACACAGACCTATAACTACGAGCAGTACTTC. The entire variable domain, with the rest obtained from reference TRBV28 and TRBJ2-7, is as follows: DVKVTQSSRYLVKRTGEKVFLECVQDMDHENMFWYRQDPGLGLRLIYFSYDVKMKEKGDIPEGYSVSREKKERFSLILESASTNQTSMYLCATQTYNYEQYFGPGTRLTVT.

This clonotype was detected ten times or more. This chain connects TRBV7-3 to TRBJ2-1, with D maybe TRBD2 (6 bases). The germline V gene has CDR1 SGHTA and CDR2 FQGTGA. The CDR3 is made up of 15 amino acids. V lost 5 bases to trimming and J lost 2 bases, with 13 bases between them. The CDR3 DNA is TGTGCCAGCAGCACGGGGGACCCTGCCTACAATGAGCAGTTCTTC. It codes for CASSTGDPAYNEQFF.

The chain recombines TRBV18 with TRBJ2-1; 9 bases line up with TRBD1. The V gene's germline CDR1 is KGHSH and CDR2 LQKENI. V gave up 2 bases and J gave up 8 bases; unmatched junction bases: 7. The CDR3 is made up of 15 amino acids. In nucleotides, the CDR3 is TGTGCCAGCTCACCATGGGGACAGGGAGGCTATGAGCAGTTCTTC. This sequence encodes CASSPWGQGGYEQFF.

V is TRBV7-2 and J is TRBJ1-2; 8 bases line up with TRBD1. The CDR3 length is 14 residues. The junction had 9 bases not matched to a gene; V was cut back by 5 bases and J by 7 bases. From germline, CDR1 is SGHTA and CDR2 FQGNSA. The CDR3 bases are TGTGCCAGCAGCACGAGGACAGGGTCAGGTGGCTACACCTTC. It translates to CASSTRTGSGGYTF.

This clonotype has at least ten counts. The CDR3: CSVDPLGLPEQYF. CDR3 bases: TGCAGCGTTGACCCTCTAGGTCTCCCCGAGCAGTACTTC. V and J are TRBV29-1 and TRBJ2-7; unclear D gene. Germline CDR1 SQVTM, CDR2 ANQGSEA. CDR3 length: 13 residues. Trimming cost V 3 bases and J 6 bases, with 15 bases left between them.

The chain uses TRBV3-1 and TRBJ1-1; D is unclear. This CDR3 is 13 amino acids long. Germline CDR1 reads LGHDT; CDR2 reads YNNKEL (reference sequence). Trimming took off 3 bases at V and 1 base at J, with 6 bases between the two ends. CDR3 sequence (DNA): TGTGCCAGCAGCCAGAGCCCGAACACTGAAGCTTTCTTT. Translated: CASSQSPNTEAFF. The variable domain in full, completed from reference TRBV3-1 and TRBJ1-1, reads DTAVSQTPKYLVTQMGNDKSIKCEQNLGHDTMYWYKQDSKKFLKIMFSYNNKELIINETVPNRFSPKSPDKAHLNLHINSLELGDSAVYFCASSQSPNTEAFFGQGTRLTVV.

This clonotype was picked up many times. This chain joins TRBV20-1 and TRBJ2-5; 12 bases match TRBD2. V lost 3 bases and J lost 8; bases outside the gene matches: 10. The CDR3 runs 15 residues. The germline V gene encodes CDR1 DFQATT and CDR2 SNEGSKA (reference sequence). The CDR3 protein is CSARSRLAGEGTQYF. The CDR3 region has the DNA TGCAGTGCTAGGAGCCGACTAGCGGGAGAGGGTACCCAGTACTTC.

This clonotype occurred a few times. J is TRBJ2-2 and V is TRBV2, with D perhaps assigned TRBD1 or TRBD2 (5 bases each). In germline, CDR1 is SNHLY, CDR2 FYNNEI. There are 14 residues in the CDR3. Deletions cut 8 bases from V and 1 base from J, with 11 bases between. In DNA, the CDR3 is TGTGCCAGCCGCCGGGACGGGAACACCGGGGAGCTGTTTTTT. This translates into CASRRDGNTGELFF.

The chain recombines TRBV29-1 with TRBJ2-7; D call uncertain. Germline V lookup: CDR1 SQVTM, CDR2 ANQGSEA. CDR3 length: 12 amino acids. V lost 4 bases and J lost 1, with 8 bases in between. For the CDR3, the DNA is TGCAGCGTTGTAACTCAATCCTACGAGCAGTACTTC. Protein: CSVVTQSYEQYF.

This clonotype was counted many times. The CDR3 DNA follows: TGTGCCAGCAGTTTAGCTACAGCGGGAACTGAAAACACCATATATTTT. It encodes CASSLATAGTENTIYF. The chain employs TRBV12-3 or TRBV12-4 and TRBJ1-3; no clear D. Trimming pared 0 bases from V and 6 bases from J, leaving 15 bases between. The CDR3 has 16 amino acids.

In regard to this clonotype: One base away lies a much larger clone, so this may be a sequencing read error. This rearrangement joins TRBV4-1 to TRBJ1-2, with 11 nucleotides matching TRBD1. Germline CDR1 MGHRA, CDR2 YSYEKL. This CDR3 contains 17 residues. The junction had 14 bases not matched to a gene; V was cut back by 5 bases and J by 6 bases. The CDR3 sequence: CASSFHGQGANRDGYTF. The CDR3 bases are TGCGCCAGCAGCTTCCATGGACAGGGGGCTAATAGGGATGGCTACACCTTC.

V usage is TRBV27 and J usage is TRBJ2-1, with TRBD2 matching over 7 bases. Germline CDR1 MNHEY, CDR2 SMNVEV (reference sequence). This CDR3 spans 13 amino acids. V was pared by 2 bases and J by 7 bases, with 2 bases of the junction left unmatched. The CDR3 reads CASSLGLVNEQFF. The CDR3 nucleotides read TGTGCCAGCAGTTTAGGACTAGTAAATGAGCAGTTCTTC.

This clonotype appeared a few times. CDR3 sequence reads: CASSPYWNSNQPQHF. The CDR3 DNA is TGCGCCAGCAGCCCCTACTGGAATAGCAATCAGCCCCAGCATTTT. J is TRBJ1-5 and V is TRBV4-1; D not resolved. V lost 4 bases and J 0 bases, leaving 10 bases between the germline ends. This CDR3 region has 15 residues. The V gene's germline CDR1 is MGHRA and CDR2 YSYEKL.

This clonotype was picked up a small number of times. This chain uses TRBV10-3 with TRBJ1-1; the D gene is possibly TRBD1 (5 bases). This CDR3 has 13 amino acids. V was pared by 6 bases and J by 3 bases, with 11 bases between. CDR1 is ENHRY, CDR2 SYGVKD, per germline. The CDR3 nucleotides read TGTGCCATCAGGAAATCGGGGGACACTGAAGCTTTCTTT. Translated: CAIRKSGDTEAFF.